The clone carrying this T cell receptor (beta chain) was seen ten or more times. Its antigen is currently unknown. The data belong to a study of spatial heterogeneity in lung cancer. The overall study: Strongly correlated with TCR transcript counts in tumor regions was a T cell module score, which was a transcriptional module score calculated from matched bulk RNA-seq.

Indicated time point: sample taken at primary tumor resection. Whole RNA came from tumor, nontumor lung or frozen PBMC and was sequenced without being sorted. A single record per CDR3 protein comes from TCRdb applying MiXCR to the 5' RACE reads. Among roughly 11,000 distinct CDR3 sequences listed, roughly 15% were seen once. CDR1 is SGHTA, CDR2 FQGNSA, per germline. This CDR3 is built from 16 residues. The V and J ends lost 2 bases and 2 bases, in that order; junction bases with no gene match: 2. Study findings and constraints: Estimates put coverage of tumor T cells about 7% for alpha and roughly 12% for beta chains. Tracking of tumor mutation counts was seen in expanded intratumoral alpha and beta TCR counts.

This receptor was identified in a male donor with early-stage non-small cell lung cancer. The material sequenced was lung tumor tissue, taken at surgery. This chain uses TRBV7-2 with TRBJ2-5; 13 bases align to TRBD2. CDR3 protein: CASSLSTSGGQETQYF. The CDR3 region has the DNA TGTGCCAGCAGCTTATCGACTAGCGGGGGGCAAGAGACCCAGTACTTC.